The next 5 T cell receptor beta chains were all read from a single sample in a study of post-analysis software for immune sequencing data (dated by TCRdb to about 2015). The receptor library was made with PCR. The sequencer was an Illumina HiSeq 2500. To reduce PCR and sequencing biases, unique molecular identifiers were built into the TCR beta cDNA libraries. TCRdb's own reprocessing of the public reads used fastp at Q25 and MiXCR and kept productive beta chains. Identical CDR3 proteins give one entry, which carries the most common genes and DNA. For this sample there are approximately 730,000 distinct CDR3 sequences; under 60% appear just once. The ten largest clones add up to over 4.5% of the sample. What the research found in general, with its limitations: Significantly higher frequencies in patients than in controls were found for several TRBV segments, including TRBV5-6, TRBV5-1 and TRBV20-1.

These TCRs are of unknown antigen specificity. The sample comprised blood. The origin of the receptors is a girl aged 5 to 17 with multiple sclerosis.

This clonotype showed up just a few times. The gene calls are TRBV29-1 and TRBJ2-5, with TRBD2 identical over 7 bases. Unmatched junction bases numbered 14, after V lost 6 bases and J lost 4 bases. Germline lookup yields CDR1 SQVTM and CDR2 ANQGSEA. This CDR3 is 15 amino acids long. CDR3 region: CSVRLGGSGGETQYF. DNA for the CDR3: TGCAGCGTCCGATTGGGCGGGAGTGGTGGAGAGACCCAGTACTTC.

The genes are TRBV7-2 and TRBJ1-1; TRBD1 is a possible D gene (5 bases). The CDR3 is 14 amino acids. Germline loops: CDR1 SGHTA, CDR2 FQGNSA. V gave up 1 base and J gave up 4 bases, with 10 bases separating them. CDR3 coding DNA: TGTGCCAGCAGCTTAGAGGGGAAATTCACTGAAGCTTTCTTT. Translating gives CASSLEGKFTEAFF. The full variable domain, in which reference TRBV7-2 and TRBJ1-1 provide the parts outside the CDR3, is GAGVSQSPSNKVTEKGKDVELRCDPISGHTALYWYRQSLGQGLEFLIYFQGNSAPDKSGLPSDRFSAERTGGSVSTLTIQRTQQEDSAVYLCASSLEGKFTEAFFGQGTRLTVV.

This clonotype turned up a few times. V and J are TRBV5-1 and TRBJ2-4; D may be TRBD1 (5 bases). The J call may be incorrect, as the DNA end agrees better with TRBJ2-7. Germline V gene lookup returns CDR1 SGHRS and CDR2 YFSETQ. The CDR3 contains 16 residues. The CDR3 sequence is CASSLAWGDPSYEQYF. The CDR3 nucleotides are TGCGCCAGCAGCTTGGCCTGGGGCGATCCCTCCTACGAGCAGTACTTC.

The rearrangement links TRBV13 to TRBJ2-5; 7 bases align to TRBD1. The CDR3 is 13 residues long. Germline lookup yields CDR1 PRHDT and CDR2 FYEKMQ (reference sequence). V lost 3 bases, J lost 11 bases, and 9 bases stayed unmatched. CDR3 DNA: TGTGCCAGCAGCTTGACAGGGTTGGATGAGCAGTACTTC. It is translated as CASSLTGLDEQYF. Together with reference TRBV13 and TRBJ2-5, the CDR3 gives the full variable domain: AAGVIQSPRHLIKEKRETATLKCYPIPRHDTVYWYQQGPGQDPQFLISFYEKMQSDKGSIPDRFSAQQFSDYHSELNMSSLELGDSALYFCASSLTGLDEQYFGPGTRLLVL.

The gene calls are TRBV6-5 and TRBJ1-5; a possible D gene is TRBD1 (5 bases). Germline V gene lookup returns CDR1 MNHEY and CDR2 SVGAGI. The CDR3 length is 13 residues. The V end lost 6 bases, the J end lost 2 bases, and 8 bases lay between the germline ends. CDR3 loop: CASRRGGNQPQHF. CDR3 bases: TGTGCCAGCAGGCGGGGGGGCAATCAGCCCCAGCATTTT.